This T cell receptor beta chain was identified during a study of cytomegalovirus exposure and HLA in healthy donors. 13 Jbeta primers and 60 Vbeta primers were used for the PCR. Generated by immunoSEQ multiplex PCR, the TCRdb table keeps only in-frame clones and is missing some. The data hold 140,000 to 150,000 clones, with approximately 72% observed a single time. Study-wide results and limits: According to an earlier analysis, most TCR beta V segments yielded productive rearrangements about 87% or about 30% of the time.

This clone appeared a single time. Its specificity is not known. The clonotype comes from a man aged 40-49 years in good health and CMV-seronegative. The specimen was PBMCs.

The CDR3 loop reads CASSTGTDNEKLFF. The CDR3 DNA follows: TGCGCCAGCAGCACCGGGACAGATAATGAAAAACTGTTTTTT. The chain links TRBV5-1 to TRBJ1-4; 7 bases agree with TRBD1. The CDR3 has 14 amino acids. Germline CDR1 reads SGHRS; CDR2 reads YFSETQ. V shed 4 bases, J shed 4 bases, and the junction held 4 bases outside the gene matches.